The next 28 T cell receptor beta chains were all read from a single sample in a study of T cell changes during pregnancy in multiple sclerosis (dated by TCRdb to between 2018 and 2020). The library was produced with the immunoSEQ multiplex PCR assay. This is the immuneACCESS table as TCRdb keeps it, with only in-frame sequences that have V and J called. A part of the clones is gone; compared with another copy, unresolved V genes explain less than half, and the rest is unexplained. This sample holds 35,000 to 45,000 clones; almost 95% were observed only once. The ten top clones hold under 1.5% of the sample. The sample comprised peripheral blood. These receptors all stem from a female donor with multiple sclerosis, enrolled in a pregnancy study.

The chain carries TRBV11-3 and TRBJ2-2; D is possibly TRBD1 (5 bases). CDR1 and CDR2 (germline): SGHNT, YENEEA. Trimming took 5 bases from V and 0 from J, leaving 7 bases between them. CDR3 length: 14 residues. The CDR3 region has the DNA TGTGCCAGCAGCATGACAGCGAACACCGGGGAGCTGTTTTTT. It encodes CASSMTANTGELFF.

This sequence joins TRBV28 and TRBJ2-7; TRBD2 aligns across 10 bases. Looked up from germline, CDR1 is MDHEN and CDR2 is SYDVKM. Unmatched junction bases numbered 9, after V lost 2 bases and J lost 2 bases. CDR3 length: 17 amino acids. This CDR3 is CASSLRLAGATTYEQYF. The DNA of the CDR3 is TGTGCCAGCAGTTTAAGGCTAGCGGGGGCCACTACCTACGAGCAGTACTTC.

The chain combines TRBV11-3 with TRBJ1-1; TRBD1 matches at 11 bases. V lost 5 bases to trimming and J lost 4 bases; unmatched junction nucleotides: 3. CDR3 length: 14 residues. Per the germline V gene, CDR1 is SGHNT and CDR2 is YENEEA. In nucleotides, the CDR3 is TGTGCCAGCAGCGCGGGACAGGGGGTCACTGAAGCTTTCTTT. Its protein product is CASSAGQGVTEAFF.

The chain recombines TRBV4-1 with TRBJ1-3; D is perhaps TRBD1 (5 bases). V was clipped by 0 bases and J by 6 bases, with 12 bases between them. Looked up from germline, CDR1 is MGHRA and CDR2 is YSYEKL. CDR3 length equals 15 residues. The CDR3 loop is CASSQDGRVVNTIYF. For the CDR3, the DNA is TGCGCCAGCAGCCAAGATGGCAGGGTTGTAAACACCATATATTTT.

The chain recombines TRBV9 with TRBJ1-1; 8 nucleotides align to TRBD1. V trimming: 0 bases; J trimming: 5 bases; junction bases outside the gene matches: 9. Germline CDR1 and CDR2: SGDLS and YYNGEE. CDR3 length: 16 amino acids. The CDR3 protein is CASSVAPGQGRTEAFF. Here the CDR3 DNA reads TGTGCCAGCAGCGTAGCTCCTGGACAGGGTAGGACTGAAGCTTTCTTT.

The chain uses TRBV9 and TRBJ2-1; 7 nucleotides align to TRBD1. Germline CDR1 is SGDLS and CDR2 is YYNGEE. The CDR3 totals 17 residues. V dropped 3 bases and J dropped 1; count of bases not matched to a gene: 10. CDR3 amino acids: CASSADDRDMSYNEQFF. The CDR3 DNA is TGTGCCAGCAGCGCCGATGACAGGGACATGTCCTACAATGAGCAGTTCTTC.

The V and J genes are TRBV5-1 and TRBJ2-5; D uncertain. In germline, CDR1 is SGHRS, CDR2 YFSETQ. There are 14 residues in the CDR3. Trimming pared 2 bases from V and 3 bases from J, leaving 11 bases between. CDR3 nucleotides: TGCGCCAGCAGCTTCCTAACCAGCGAAGAGACCCAGTACTTC. Encoded protein: CASSFLTSEETQYF.

The rearrangement uses TRBV28 and TRBJ1-1; TRBD1 matches at 12 bases. Per the germline V gene, CDR1 is MDHEN and CDR2 is SYDVKM. Germline trimming cut 3 bases from V and 1 base from J; bases unmatched to any gene: 6. The length of the CDR3 is 17 residues. CDR3 coding DNA: TGTGCCAGCAGTTTTGGGACAGGGGGCACTAGGAACACTGAAGCTTTCTTT. Encoded protein: CASSFGTGGTRNTEAFF.

This chain uses TRBV23-1 with TRBJ2-1, with a weak D call TRBD1 (6 bases). TRBV23-1 is classed as an ORF, of uncertain function. This CDR3 has 17 amino acids. Trimming pared 3 bases from V and 2 bases from J, leaving 17 bases between. CDR3 sequence: CASSHPQSGTTYNEQFF. Here the CDR3 DNA reads TGCGCCAGCAGTCACCCCCAAAGTGGGACAACCTACAATGAGCAGTTCTTC.

The rearrangement uses TRBV13 and TRBJ2-1; TRBD2 is a possible D gene (6 bases). The germline CDR1 and CDR2 sequences are PRHDT and FYEKMQ (reference sequence). V was cut by 4 bases and J by 7 bases, with 11 bases left in between. This CDR3 is built from 13 residues. CDR3 amino acids: CASSSRGRNEQFF. For the CDR3, the DNA is TGTGCCAGCAGCTCCCGGGGGAGGAATGAGCAGTTCTTC.

This chain joins TRBV5-4 and TRBJ2-2; the D gene is possibly TRBD2 (6 bases). The germline V and J ends were trimmed by 0 bases and 4 bases, with 10 bases remaining between them. This CDR3 has 15 residues. Per the germline V gene, CDR1 is SGHNT and CDR2 is YYREEE (reference sequence). The CDR3 reads CASSLAGVVTGELFF. The CDR3 bases are TGTGCCAGCAGCTTGGCGGGAGTGGTCACCGGGGAGCTGTTTTTT.

This clone was seen only once. The chain couples TRBV6-6 to TRBJ2-1, with 7 bases identical to TRBD2. The length of the CDR3 is 16 residues. Germline V gene lookup returns CDR1 MNHNY and CDR2 SVGAGI (reference sequence). V lost 2 bases, J lost 7 bases, and 11 bases stayed unmatched. CDR3 loop: CASSYAWDYATNEQFF. The CDR3 nucleotides are TGTGCCAGCAGTTACGCGTGGGACTACGCCACTAATGAGCAGTTCTTC.

The V and J genes are TRBV30 and TRBJ2-5; D might be TRBD2 (5 bases). CDR1 and CDR2 (germline): GTSNPN, SVGIG (reference sequence). This CDR3 spans 13 amino acids. The V gene lost 0 bases and the J gene lost 3 bases, with 8 bases spanning the gap. CDR3 nucleotides: TGTGCCTGGAGTGTACTTAGCGAAGAGACCCAGTACTTC. Its translation: CAWSVLSEETQYF.

The sample holds one count of this clone. CDR3 in DNA: TGTGCCAGCGTTCCGGAAAACACAGATACGCAGTATTTT. It codes for CASVPENTDTQYF. V gene TRBV7-6 combines with J gene TRBJ2-3; the D is unclear. The CDR3 has 13 residues. V shed 8 bases and J shed 2 bases, with 11 bases lying between them. Germline V gene sequence: CDR1 SGHVS, CDR2 FNYEAQ.

The CDR3, as DNA: TGTGCCAGCAGCTTGGGCGGAGTAGCCTACGAGCAGTACTTC. Amino acid sequence: CASSLGGVAYEQYF. V and J are TRBV11-2 and TRBJ2-7; unclear D gene. CDR1 and CDR2 from the germline V gene are SGHAT and FQNNGV. V was shortened by 3 bases and J by 2 bases, with 11 bases between the two germline ends. This CDR3 spans 14 amino acids.

This clone was detected only a few times. This rearrangement joins TRBV10-1 to TRBJ2-2; 9 bases are a match to TRBD2. The CDR3 extends over 15 amino acids. J lost 4 bases, V lost 3 bases, and 3 bases had no gene match. Germline CDR1 reads WNHNN; CDR2 reads SYGVQD (reference sequence). CDR3 in amino acids: CASSDWREGTGELFF. Written as DNA, the CDR3 is TGCGCCAGCAGTGATTGGCGGGAGGGCACCGGGGAGCTGTTTTTT.

The chain recombines TRBV6-1 with TRBJ1-4; D gene ambiguous. CDR1 MNHNS and CDR2 SASEGT come from the germline V gene. Trimming stripped 5 bases from V and 6 bases from J, with 10 bases between. The CDR3 is 13 amino acids. As DNA, the CDR3 is TGTGCCAGCAGTCTGAACAGAGATGAAAAACTGTTTTTT. Translated, it gives CASSLNRDEKLFF.

J is TRBJ2-5 and V is TRBV6-1, with a weak D call TRBD2 (6 bases). V lost 8 bases and J lost 7, with 17 bases in between. The CDR3 spans 13 residues. CDR1 and CDR2 from the germline V gene are MNHNS and SASEGT. The CDR3 region is CASHGDSRVTQYF. The CDR3 bases are TGTGCCAGCCACGGGGACTCCCGTGTGACCCAGTACTTC.

DNA of the CDR3: TGTGCCATCAAGGGGGGCGATAACTCTGGGGCCAACGTCCTGACTTTC. This sequence encodes CAIKGGDNSGANVLTF. The chain combines TRBV10-3 with TRBJ2-6; either TRBD1 or TRBD2 may supply D (6 bases each). The V end was cut by 7 bases, the J end by 0 bases, with 13 bases between. Per the germline V gene, CDR1 is ENHRY and CDR2 is SYGVKD. This CDR3 contains 16 residues.

This clone appeared once. V usage is TRBV25-1 and J usage is TRBJ2-7; 16 bases line up with TRBD2. Germline V lookup: CDR1 MGHDK, CDR2 SYGVNS. The CDR3 is 15 residues long. The junction had 5 bases not matched to a gene; V was cut back by 8 bases and J by 4 bases. This chain's CDR3 is CASSGLAGGEYEQYF. CDR3 DNA sequence: TGTGCCAGCTCGGGACTAGCGGGAGGGGAGTACGAGCAGTACTTC.

The V call is TRBV19, the J call TRBJ2-7; 8 nucleotides match TRBD2. This CDR3 is built from 19 residues. Germline-derived CDR1 and CDR2 are LNHDA and SQIVND (reference sequence). J gave up 2 bases and V 4 bases, and 19 bases lay outside the gene matches. DNA for the CDR3: TGTGCCAGTAGTACCGTCGTTCTGTTCCACGGGAGGGCCACCTACGAGCAGTACTTC. Amino acids: CASSTVVLFHGRATYEQYF.

The DNA of the CDR3 is TGTGCCAGCAGCTTGAGTACCGGGGAGCTGTTTTTT. Translation gives CASSLSTGELFF. The chain links TRBV7-2 to TRBJ2-2; D is unresolved. Germline V gene sequence: CDR1 SGHTA, CDR2 FQGNSA. CDR3 length: 12 amino acids. Deletions cut 3 bases from V and 5 bases from J, with 4 bases between.

Only one count was recorded for this clone. The chain links TRBV11-2 to TRBJ2-5; 9 bases fit TRBD1. With 4 bases clipped from V and 2 bases from J, the junction kept 5 bases outside the gene matches. The CDR3 consists of 15 residues. Germline CDR1 SGHAT, CDR2 FQNNGV. The CDR3 DNA reads as TGTGCCAGCAGCTCCACAGGGGGCTGGCAAGAGACCCAGTACTTC. Encoded protein: CASSSTGGWQETQYF.

The chain employs TRBV2 and TRBJ2-5; no clear D. This CDR3 is built from 15 residues. Trimming left V 3 bases short and J 3 bases short, with 14 bases between. In germline, CDR1 is SNHLY, CDR2 FYNNEI. The CDR3 region is CASSDNPGQEETQYF. In nucleotides, the CDR3 is TGTGCCAGCAGTGATAATCCAGGCCAAGAAGAGACCCAGTACTTC.

This chain uses TRBV29-1 with TRBJ2-7; unclear D gene. V was shortened by 3 bases and J by 3 bases, with 6 bases between the two germline ends. The CDR3 runs to 11 residues. Germline CDR1 SQVTM, CDR2 ANQGSEA. The CDR3 protein is CSVETFYEQYF. CDR3 DNA sequence: TGCAGCGTTGAGACGTTCTACGAGCAGTACTTC.

The gene calls are TRBV9 and TRBJ1-3, with D perhaps TRBD1 (5 bases). The CDR3 totals 16 residues. Trimming took off 2 bases at V and 4 bases at J, with 16 bases between the two ends. Germline V gene sequence: CDR1 SGDLS, CDR2 YYNGEE. This chain's CDR3 is CASSVGTSASGNTIYF. CDR3 in DNA: TGTGCCAGCAGCGTCGGGACCTCCGCTTCGGGAAACACCATATATTTT.

As to this clone: Other DNA sequences from this sample encode an identical CDR3 as well. The genes are TRBV11-2 and TRBJ2-5; 8 bases fit TRBD2. The CDR3 length is 15 residues. V shed 5 bases, J shed 2 bases, and the junction held 7 bases outside the gene matches. Germline V gene data show CDR1 as SGHAT and CDR2 as FQNNGV. The CDR3 DNA follows: TGTGCCAGCAGCCTCGGAACTAGCGGACAAGAGACCCAGTACTTC. Protein sequence: CASSLGTSGQETQYF.

The CDR3 DNA reads as TGTGCCAGCAGTATCGTTTACTCCTACGAGCAGTACTTC. This sequence encodes CASSIVYSYEQYF. The chain links TRBV6-5 to TRBJ2-7, with D unclear. Germline values: CDR1 MNHEY, CDR2 SVGAGI. With 5 bases removed from V and 0 bases from J, the gap between germline ends came to 8 bases. The CDR3 has 13 residues.